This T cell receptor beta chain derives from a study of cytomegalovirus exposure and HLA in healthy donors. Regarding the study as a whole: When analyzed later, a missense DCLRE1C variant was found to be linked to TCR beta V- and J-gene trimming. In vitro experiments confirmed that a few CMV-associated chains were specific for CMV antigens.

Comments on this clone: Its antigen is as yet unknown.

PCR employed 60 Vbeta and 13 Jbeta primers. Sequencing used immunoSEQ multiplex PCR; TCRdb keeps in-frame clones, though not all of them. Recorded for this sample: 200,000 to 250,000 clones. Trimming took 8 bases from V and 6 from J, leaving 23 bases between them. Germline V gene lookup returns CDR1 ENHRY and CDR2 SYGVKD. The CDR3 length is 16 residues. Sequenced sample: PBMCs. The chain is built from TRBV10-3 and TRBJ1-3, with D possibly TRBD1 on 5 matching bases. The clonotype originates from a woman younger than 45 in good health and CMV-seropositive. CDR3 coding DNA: TGTGCCATCCCTAAGACGGACCCGGGGGAGGAAAACACCATATATTTT. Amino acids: CAIPKTDPGEENTIYF.